This passage covers 24 T cell receptor beta chains from one sample sequenced in a study of T-cell memory formation after mild COVID-19. TCRdb reprocessed the 5' RACE reads via MiXCR and lists one record per CDR3 protein. The sample records fewer than 500,000 distinct CDR3 sequences, around a quarter being singletons. The sample taken for sequencing was PBMCs or a T cell subset sorted from them (not recorded which). Receptor source: an adult woman who had mild COVID-19 (a few samples of this study predate the infection). Cell type and time point are not known.

This clonotype was counted a few times. The CDR3 region is CASGYITYEQYF. CDR3 in DNA: TGTGCCAGCGGGTACATTACCTACGAGCAGTACTTC. The chain joins TRBV6-6 to TRBJ2-7; D unclear. Trimming shortened V by 8 bases and J by 2 bases, and 10 bases separated the two germline ends. CDR1 and CDR2 from the germline V gene are MNHNY and SVGAGI (reference sequence). The length of the CDR3 is 12 residues.

The V call is TRBV12-3 or TRBV12-4, the J call TRBJ2-7; no firm D call. The CDR3 totals 14 residues. V lost 7 bases and J 0 bases, leaving 13 bases between the germline ends. The CDR3 nucleotides read TGTGCCAGCACCTTAGACTCGGACTCCTACGAGCAGTACTTC. It is translated as CASTLDSDSYEQYF.

This clonotype was observed many times. The chain is built from TRBV19 and TRBJ2-1; 7 bases are a match to TRBD1. J gave up 8 bases and V 4 bases, and 5 bases lay outside the gene matches. Germline V CDR1 and CDR2: LNHDA, SQIVND (reference sequence). CDR3 size: 13 residues. The DNA of the CDR3 is TGTGCCAGTAGTAAAACAGGGGTTGATGAGCAGTTCTTC. Protein: CASSKTGVDEQFF. Full variable domain (rest looked up from reference TRBV19 and TRBJ2-1): DGGITQSPKYLFRKEGQNVTLSCEQNLNHDAMYWYRQDPGQGLRLIYYSQIVNDFQKGDIAEGYSVSREKKESFPLTVTSAQKNPTAFYLCASSKTGVDEQFFGPGTRLTVL.

This clonotype has a handful of counts. This CDR3 reads CASSVSEGYEQYF. The CDR3 nucleotides read TGTGCCAGCAGTGTCTCTGAAGGCTACGAGCAGTACTTC. The chain couples TRBV6-5 to TRBJ2-7, with D hard to call. The V gene's germline CDR1 is MNHEY and CDR2 SVGAGI. V lost 5 bases to trimming and J lost 3 bases, with 11 bases between them. The CDR3 spans 13 residues.

This clonotype appeared a few times. The V call is TRBV20-1, the J call TRBJ2-5; tentatively, D is TRBD1 or TRBD2 (5 bases each). This CDR3 spans 20 amino acids. CDR1 is DFQATT, CDR2 SNEGSKA, per germline (reference sequence). V gave up 1 base and J gave up 5 bases, with 32 bases separating them. CDR3 in amino acids: CSARGSGGATLRVIGETQYF. CDR3 coding DNA: TGCAGTGCTAGAGGCTCTGGGGGAGCGACCCTAAGAGTTATTGGCGAGACCCAGTACTTC.

CDR3 loop: CASSQWWDVSYEQYF. The CDR3 region has the DNA TGTGCCAGCAGCCAATGGTGGGATGTGTCCTACGAGCAGTACTTC. The V gene is TRBV11-2, the J gene TRBJ2-7, with D uncertain. The length of the CDR3 is 15 residues. The ends were cut back, 5 bases at V and 1 base at J, with 15 bases in the middle. Looked up from germline, CDR1 is SGHAT and CDR2 is FQNNGV. The full variable domain, with the rest looked up from reference TRBV11-2 and TRBJ2-7, is EAGVAQSPRYKIIEKRQSVAFWCNPISGHATLYWYQQILGQGPKLLIQFQNNGVVDDSQLPKDRFSAERLKGVDSTLKIQPAKLEDSAVYLCASSQWWDVSYEQYFGPGTRLTVT.

This clonotype came up a few times. The rearrangement joins TRBV7-9 to TRBJ2-3; TRBD1 is a possible D gene (6 bases). The V and J ends lost 3 bases and 2 bases respectively, with 9 bases between them. The CDR3 runs to 14 residues. Per the germline V gene, CDR1 is SEHNR and CDR2 is FQNEAQ (reference sequence). CDR3 in amino acids: CASSFSGDTDTQYF. The CDR3 nucleotides read TGTGCCAGCAGCTTTTCAGGGGACACAGATACGCAGTATTTT.

This chain links TRBV7-2 with TRBJ1-5, with D perhaps matching TRBD1 (6 bases). Germline CDR1 and CDR2: SGHTA and FQGNSA. V gave up 2 bases and J gave up 7 bases, with 15 bases separating them. The CDR3 runs to 15 residues. CDR3 DNA sequence: TGTGCCAGCAGCTTACATGGGGACATAAGACAGCCCCAGCATTTT. It is translated as CASSLHGDIRQPQHF.

The gene calls are TRBV20-1 and TRBJ2-7, with 9 positions matching TRBD2. The germline V gene has CDR1 DFQATT and CDR2 SNEGSKA (reference sequence). Trimming took 0 bases from V and 3 from J; bases not matched to a gene: 6. The CDR3 loop spans 15 amino acids. This CDR3 reads CSARDTRGRVYEQYF. CDR3 nucleotide sequence: TGCAGTGCTAGAGATACCCGCGGGAGGGTCTACGAGCAGTACTTC.

The chain joins TRBV7-2 to TRBJ2-3; 7 nucleotides line up with TRBD2. J lost 5 bases, V lost 2 bases, and 10 bases had no gene match. In germline, CDR1 is SGHTA, CDR2 FQGNSA. The CDR3 spans 16 residues. The CDR3 DNA reads as TGTGCCAGCAGCTTAATGGGGGGAGGGCACAGAGATACGCAGTATTTT. Encoded protein: CASSLMGGGHRDTQYF.

There are a few counts of this clonotype. This chain joins TRBV27 and TRBJ2-3; D unresolved. The V and J ends lost 3 bases and 3 bases respectively, with 13 bases between them. The CDR3 has 15 residues. From germline, CDR1 is MNHEY and CDR2 SMNVEV (reference sequence). In nucleotides, the CDR3 is TGTGCCAGCAGTTTTCGGTTGCGTCCAACAGATACGCAGTATTTT. Translated: CASSFRLRPTDTQYF.

This clonotype was seen a few times. The rearrangement joins TRBV11-2 to TRBJ2-2; 7 nucleotides line up with TRBD2. CDR3 length: 19 amino acids. V gave up 2 bases and J gave up 2 bases; unmatched junction bases: 14. CDR1 SGHAT and CDR2 FQNNGV come from the germline V gene. The CDR3 reads CASSLPPWRREVNTGELFF. The CDR3 nucleotides read TGTGCCAGCAGCTTACCCCCGTGGCGACGGGAGGTTAACACCGGGGAGCTGTTTTTT.

This clonotype was detected only a few times. The chain joins TRBV12-3 or TRBV12-4 to TRBJ2-1; TRBD1 might be the D (5 bases). The CDR3 runs to 12 residues. The germline V and J ends were trimmed by 4 bases and 7 bases, with 8 bases remaining between them. Here the CDR3 DNA reads TGTGCCAGCAGTTCAAAGGGGAATGAGCAGTTCTTC. It is translated as CASSSKGNEQFF.

This chain connects TRBV3-1 to TRBJ2-3; D remains ambiguous. The CDR3 consists of 17 residues. Germline V lookup: CDR1 LGHDT, CDR2 YNNKEL (reference sequence). Trimming took off 0 bases at V and 6 bases at J, with 19 bases between the two ends. CDR3 nucleotides: TGTGCCAGCAGCCAAGACACAGAGACACATAATGGGGATACGCAGTATTTT. It encodes CASSQDTETHNGDTQYF.

V and J are TRBV2 and TRBJ1-1; tentative D call: TRBD1 (6 bases). Germline loops: CDR1 SNHLY, CDR2 FYNNEI. The CDR3 is 13 residues long. Trimming took 10 bases from V and 0 from J, leaving 12 bases between them. The CDR3 protein is CATRGGMNTEAFF. Here the CDR3 DNA reads TGTGCCACCCGAGGGGGAATGAACACTGAAGCTTTCTTT. Full variable domain (remainder filled in from reference TRBV2 and TRBJ1-1): EPEVTQTPSHQVTQMGQEVILRCVPISNHLYFYWYRQILGQKVEFLVSFYNNEISEKSEIFDDQFSVERPDGSNFTLKIRSTKLEDSAMYFCATRGGMNTEAFFGQGTRLTVV.

A few counts support this clonotype. This chain links TRBV5-1 with TRBJ2-1; maybe TRBD1 (6 bases). CDR3 size: 16 residues. V was clipped by 3 bases and J by 3 bases, with 16 bases between them. Germline V gene sequence: CDR1 SGHRS, CDR2 YFSETQ. CDR3 loop: CASSSARTAHYNEQFF. CDR3 nucleotides: TGCGCCAGCAGCTCTGCCCGGACAGCCCACTACAATGAGCAGTTCTTC.

This chain uses TRBV10-3 with TRBJ2-2; D call uncertain. The CDR3 runs to 13 residues. V shed 3 bases and J shed 4 bases, with 6 bases lying between them. Germline CDR1 and CDR2: ENHRY and SYGVKD. The chain's CDR3 is CAISESATGELFF. The CDR3 DNA sequence: TGTGCCATCAGTGAATCAGCCACCGGGGAGCTGTTTTTT.

The chain uses TRBV5-1 and TRBJ2-2, with D possibly matching TRBD1 (6 bases). Trimming shortened V by 4 bases and J by 1 base, and 11 bases separated the two germline ends. CDR1 SGHRS and CDR2 YFSETQ come from the germline V gene. This CDR3 spans 15 amino acids. In nucleotides, the CDR3 is TGCGCCAGCAGCCCGGGACACCTGAACACCGGGGAGCTGTTTTTT. Its protein product is CASSPGHLNTGELFF.

This clonotype was seen a handful of times. V usage is TRBV7-9 and J usage is TRBJ1-4, with no clear D. V dropped 1 base and J dropped 6 bases, with 15 bases sitting between them. This CDR3 is 16 amino acids long. Germline V gene sequence: CDR1 SEHNR, CDR2 FQNEAQ (reference sequence). The CDR3 region is CASSLGRVEKHEKLFF. The CDR3 DNA reads TGTGCCAGCAGCTTAGGCCGTGTGGAGAAACATGAAAAACTGTTTTTT.

This rearrangement joins TRBV5-6 to TRBJ1-2; D gene unclear. Trimming left V 4 bases short and J 5 bases short, with 18 bases between. The CDR3 totals 15 residues. CDR1 is SGHDT, CDR2 YYEEEE, per germline. In DNA form, the CDR3 reads TGTGCCAGCAGCGGGGAAGGAGGACTTCAATATGGCTACACCTTC. It is translated as CASSGEGGLQYGYTF.

This sequence joins TRBV9 and TRBJ2-2; 7 nucleotides match TRBD2. CDR3 length: 14 residues. V dropped 3 bases and J dropped 4; count of bases not matched to a gene: 3. CDR1 is SGDLS, CDR2 YYNGEE, per germline. CDR3 sequence: CASSAWEGTGELFF. The CDR3 nucleotides read TGTGCCAGCAGCGCATGGGAGGGCACCGGGGAGCTGTTTTTT.

This clonotype was counted between two and nine times. The CDR3 nucleotides read TGCGCCAGCAAGCTTGGGACAGGAGGGTTCTATGGCTACACCTTC. Its protein is CASKLGTGGFYGYTF. The genes are TRBV5-1 and TRBJ1-2; TRBD1 aligns across 8 bases. V trimming: 6 bases; J trimming: 4 bases; junction bases outside the gene matches: 11. The CDR3 runs 15 residues. Germline CDR1 SGHRS, CDR2 YFSETQ.

The chain is built from TRBV5-1 and TRBJ2-1; the D gene could be TRBD1 or TRBD2 (5 bases each). V lost 0 bases to trimming and J lost 5 bases, with 12 bases between them. CDR1 and CDR2 from the germline V gene are SGHRS and YFSETQ. The CDR3 is 15 amino acids. CDR3 in amino acids: CASSLGGGRDNEQFF. The CDR3 region has the DNA TGCGCCAGCAGCTTGGGTGGGGGTCGAGACAATGAGCAGTTCTTC.

This clonotype was observed at least ten times. The chain joins TRBV5-4 to TRBJ2-7, with TRBD1 identical over 7 bases. Per the germline V gene, CDR1 is SGHNT and CDR2 is YYREEE (reference sequence). This CDR3 comprises 14 residues. J lost 5 bases, V lost 1 base, and 6 bases had no gene match. CDR3 sequence: CASSLTGVRNEQYF. In nucleotides, the CDR3 is TGTGCCAGCAGCTTGACAGGGGTTCGGAACGAGCAGTACTTC. The full variable domain, its missing parts supplied by reference TRBV5-4 and TRBJ2-7, is ETGVTQSPTHLIKTRGQQVTLRCSSQSGHNTVSWYQQALGQGPQFIFQYYREEENGRGNFPPRFSGLQFPNYSSELNVNALELDDSALYLCASSLTGVRNEQYFGPGTRLTVT.